This T cell receptor (beta chain) came from a study of T cells in Graves' hyperthyroidism and ophthalmopathy. Points from the study as a whole: Most clonotypes expanded in the thyroid (above 0.001) were also present in blood.

Many counts were recorded for this clonotype. The antigen remains undetermined. The germline gives CDR1 SGHVS, CDR2 FQNEAQ. Trimming took off 4 bases at V and 4 bases at J, with 11 bases between the two ends. This CDR3 has 13 residues. Amplified TCR beta CDR3 regions came from RNA transcripts. HTBI primers were the set used in a first-round RT-PCR of the TCR CDR3. Each CDR3 protein gets one entry after TCRdb re-called the multiplex PCR reads with MiXCR. This table holds roughly 570,000 distinct CDR3 sequences, about half found once. The clonotype was recovered from a woman younger than 35 with Graves' hyperthyroidism. The chain recombines TRBV7-8 with TRBJ2-7; possible D gene TRBD1, 5 bases. Sequences were obtained from peripheral blood or thyroid tissue (not recorded which). The DNA of the CDR3 is TGTGCCAGCAGCTGGGGCCCAAGGTACGAGCAGTACTTC. It is translated as CASSWGPRYEQYF.